These 26 T cell receptor beta chains came from one sample sequenced in a study of blood T cell repertoires in COVID-19. The assay was immunoSEQ multiplex PCR, and TCRdb's table has in-frame clones only and misses some. Of 250,000 to 300,000 clones detected, 88% appear once; the ten largest clones hold approximately 10%. Sequenced input: peripheral blood. These receptors were obtained from a woman aged 25-40 years with COVID-19, enrolled during active disease.

The chain couples TRBV5-1 to TRBJ2-5; 10 nucleotides match TRBD2. The CDR3 contains 16 residues. Trimming at V came to 6 bases and at J to 9 bases, leaving 17 bases not matched to a gene. CDR1 and CDR2 from the germline V gene are SGHRS and YFSETQ. For the CDR3, the DNA is TGCGCCAGCACCCTGACCGCTTCTAGCGGGGGAAGGGCCCAGTACTTC. Its translation is CASTLTASSGGRAQYF.

The chain recombines TRBV15 with TRBJ1-6, with TRBD1 matching 9 bases. Looked up from germline, CDR1 is LNHNV and CDR2 is YYDKDF (reference sequence). This CDR3 has 17 residues. The ends lost 5 bases at V and 9 bases at J; junction bases unmatched: 14. The CDR3 DNA reads TGTGCCACCAGCTTACAAATCTCCGGGACAGGGAGTTCACCCCTCCACTTT. This translates into CATSLQISGTGSSPLHF.

The V call is TRBV18, the J call TRBJ2-1; 7 bases match TRBD2. Germline assignment: CDR1 KGHSH and CDR2 LQKENI. CDR3 size: 15 residues. J lost 0 bases, V lost 3 bases, and 2 bases had no gene match. CDR3 residues: CASSPGGSSYNEQFF. CDR3 DNA: TGTGCCAGCTCACCCGGGGGGAGCTCCTACAATGAGCAGTTCTTC. The variable domain in full, completed from reference TRBV18 and TRBJ2-1, reads NAGVMQNPRHLVRRRGQEARLRCSPMKGHSHVYWYRQLPEEGLKFMVYLQKENIIDESGMPKERFSAEFPKEGPSILRIQQVVRGDSAAYFCASSPGGSSYNEQFFGPGTRLTVL.

The V call is TRBV12-3 or TRBV12-4, the J call TRBJ1-6, with no clear D. CDR3 length: 13 residues. The V gene lost 6 bases and the J gene lost 6 bases, with 9 bases spanning the gap. In DNA, the CDR3 is TGTGCCAGCAGCCCGGGGAGTAATTCACCCCTCCACTTT. Its translation: CASSPGSNSPLHF.

The rearrangement joins TRBV5-6 to TRBJ2-7, with 7 bases identical to TRBD2. There are 17 residues in the CDR3. Germline V gene lookup returns CDR1 SGHDT and CDR2 YYEEEE. V shed 0 bases and J 4 bases; nucleotides not matched to a gene: 13. CDR3 in amino acids: CASSLVLGGSGDYEQYF. In nucleotides, the CDR3 is TGTGCCAGCAGCTTGGTTCTCGGCGGCAGCGGGGATTACGAGCAGTACTTC.

The chain combines TRBV15 with TRBJ1-5; 7 bases are a match to TRBD1. The CDR3 spans 15 residues. Germline CDR1 LNHNV, CDR2 YYDKDF (reference sequence). The junction had 4 bases not matched to a gene; V was cut back by 3 bases and J by 2 bases. The CDR3 loop is CATSSPGTGNQPQHF. For the CDR3, the DNA is TGTGCCACCAGCAGTCCCGGGACAGGCAATCAGCCCCAGCATTTT.

The genes are TRBV28 and TRBJ1-1, with TRBD1 as a possible D gene (5 bases). The ends were cut back, 2 bases at V and 4 bases at J, with 14 bases in the middle. The CDR3 is 15 residues long. Germline lookup yields CDR1 MDHEN and CDR2 SYDVKM. The CDR3 DNA follows: TGTGCCAGCAGTTTAGGGTTGGGGCCGGGCACTGAAGCTTTCTTT. Translated: CASSLGLGPGTEAFF.

This chain connects TRBV5-4 to TRBJ2-7, with TRBD2 matching over 8 bases. In germline, CDR1 is SGHNT, CDR2 YYREEE (reference sequence). The CDR3 is 14 residues long. The V gene end was trimmed by 0 bases and the J gene end by 6 bases; junction bases not matched to a gene: 5. Here the CDR3 reads CASSLAGGGTEQYF. DNA of the CDR3: TGTGCCAGCAGCTTGGCGGGAGGGGGGACCGAGCAGTACTTC.

This chain joins TRBV19 and TRBJ2-3; D might be TRBD2 (5 bases). The germline V and J ends were trimmed by 3 bases and 4 bases, with 14 bases remaining between them. CDR1 is LNHDA and CDR2 is SQIVND in the germline V gene (reference sequence). CDR3 size: 15 residues. CDR3 sequence reads: CASSIRRARADTQYF. The CDR3 region has the DNA TGTGCCAGTAGTATCCGGCGGGCAAGAGCAGATACGCAGTATTTT.

The genes are TRBV27 and TRBJ1-5; D may be TRBD1 (6 bases). Germline V lookup: CDR1 MNHEY, CDR2 SMNVEV (reference sequence). V shed 2 bases and J shed 4 bases, with 12 bases lying between them. The CDR3 covers 15 residues. The CDR3 DNA sequence: TGTGCCAGCAGTTTACTTGGACAGCTAAATCAGCCCCAGCATTTT. Translation: CASSLLGQLNQPQHF.

V gene TRBV18 combines with J gene TRBJ2-2; 15 bases map to TRBD2. The CDR3 covers 18 residues. The germline gives CDR1 KGHSH, CDR2 LQKENI. The V gene end was trimmed by 3 bases and the J gene end by 7 bases; junction bases not matched to a gene: 9. CDR3 protein: CASSPGLAGGRNVGELFF. The CDR3 bases are TGTGCCAGCTCACCGGGACTAGCGGGAGGCCGGAACGTCGGGGAGCTGTTTTTT.

The rearrangement uses TRBV4-2 and TRBJ2-7; TRBD2 might be the D (5 bases). Germline loops: CDR1 LGHNA, CDR2 YNFKEQ. There are 14 residues in the CDR3. The V gene lost 0 bases and the J gene lost 5 bases, with 11 bases spanning the gap. CDR3 in amino acids: CASSQDIARDEQYF. The DNA of the CDR3 is TGTGCCAGCAGCCAAGATATAGCGAGAGACGAGCAGTACTTC.

The chain joins TRBV2 to TRBJ2-1; 8 nucleotides align to TRBD1. V shed 4 bases, J shed 5 bases, and the junction held 4 bases outside the gene matches. The CDR3 is made up of 14 amino acids. Germline loops: CDR1 SNHLY, CDR2 FYNNEI. In DNA, the CDR3 is TGTGCCAGCAGTGCCCCGACAGGGGACAATGAGCAGTTCTTC. This translates into CASSAPTGDNEQFF.

CDR3 region: CASSVTSGSTDTQYF. The CDR3, as DNA: TGTGCCAGCAGCGTAACTAGCGGTAGCACAGATACGCAGTATTTT. This chain uses TRBV9 with TRBJ2-3; the match to TRBD2 covers 8 bases. V gave up 1 base and J gave up 0 bases; unmatched junction bases: 1. Germline values: CDR1 SGDLS, CDR2 YYNGEE. CDR3 length equals 15 residues.

This clone occurred once. The chain is built from TRBV5-8 and TRBJ2-7; D not resolved. The CDR3 has 14 residues. V was shortened by 0 bases and J by 3 bases, with 10 bases between the two germline ends. Germline V gene data show CDR1 as SGHTS and CDR2 as YDEGEE. CDR3 bases: TGTGCCAGCAGCTTGGTGAGACAAGGCTACGAGCAGTACTTC. It encodes CASSLVRQGYEQYF.

Points on this clone: Other nucleotide sequences from this sample produce the same CDR3. This rearrangement joins TRBV4-1 to TRBJ2-2, with D uncertain. With 1 base removed from V and 1 base from J, the gap between germline ends came to 4 bases. Germline CDR1 reads MGHRA; CDR2 reads YSYEKL. This CDR3 has 14 residues. The CDR3 coding sequence is TGCGCCAGCAGCCAAGTTAAGAACACCGGGGAGCTGTTTTTT. It is translated as CASSQVKNTGELFF.

The genes are TRBV5-1 and TRBJ1-1; perhaps TRBD1 as D (5 bases). Trimming cost V 1 base and J 9 bases, with 10 bases left between them. The CDR3 length is 12 residues. Germline V CDR1 and CDR2: SGHRS, YFSETQ. The CDR3 spells CASSLSGVKAFF. DNA for the CDR3: TGCGCCAGCAGCTTGTCGGGGGTAAAAGCTTTCTTT.

The chain uses TRBV2 and TRBJ1-5; TRBD1 matches at 9 bases. The V and J ends lost 6 bases and 1 base, in that order; junction bases with no gene match: 4. From germline, CDR1 is SNHLY and CDR2 FYNNEI. The CDR3 length is 15 residues. CDR3 DNA: TGTGCCAGCAGGGGGACAGGGTGGAGCAATCAGCCCCAGCATTTT. Translating gives CASRGTGWSNQPQHF.

The chain is built from TRBV30 and TRBJ1-4; maybe TRBD1 (5 bases). Per the germline V gene, CDR1 is GTSNPN and CDR2 is SVGIG (reference sequence). The V and J ends lost 1 base and 12 bases respectively, with 12 bases between them. This CDR3 region has 12 residues. The CDR3 region is CAWSGGSFELFF. The DNA of the CDR3 is TGTGCCTGGAGTGGGGGCTCGTTCGAACTGTTTTTT.

The V call is TRBV7-2, the J call TRBJ2-5; 11 bases map to TRBD2. Germline V gene data show CDR1 as SGHTA and CDR2 as FQGNSA. This CDR3 has 13 residues. V lost 5 bases, J lost 12 bases, and 8 bases stayed unmatched. The CDR3 is CASSPVTSGNEYF. The CDR3, as DNA: TGTGCCAGCAGCCCGGTGACTAGCGGGAATGAGTACTTC.

This chain connects TRBV2 to TRBJ2-5, with 8 nucleotides matching TRBD1. Germline V lookup: CDR1 SNHLY, CDR2 FYNNEI. The CDR3 extends over 15 amino acids. V shed 7 bases, J shed 5 bases, and the junction held 12 bases outside the gene matches. CDR3 in amino acids: CASKAGGGSLETQYF. CDR3 sequence (DNA): TGTGCCAGCAAGGCAGGGGGCGGCTCTTTGGAGACCCAGTACTTC.

This sequence joins TRBV28 and TRBJ1-2, with D possibly TRBD1 on 6 matching bases. Trimming removed 5 bases from V and 3 bases from J, with 13 bases in between. This CDR3 contains 14 residues. Germline V gene data show CDR1 as MDHEN and CDR2 as SYDVKM. CDR3 sequence: CASSPRTAYYGYTF. The DNA of the CDR3 is TGTGCCAGCAGTCCCCGGACAGCTTACTATGGCTACACCTTC.

The chain combines TRBV10-2 with TRBJ2-3, with a weak D call TRBD2 (5 bases). Trimming pared 10 bases from V and 6 bases from J, leaving 17 bases between. CDR3 size: 13 residues. CDR1 and CDR2 from the germline V gene are WSHSY and SAAADI. CDR3 loop: CATSRTVGDTQYF. DNA for the CDR3: TGCGCCACTAGTAGGACTGTGGGCGATACGCAGTATTTT.

The chain uses TRBV5-1 and TRBJ2-7; D is perhaps TRBD2 (6 bases). This CDR3 region has 13 residues. In germline, CDR1 is SGHRS, CDR2 YFSETQ. Trimming removed 2 bases at V and 7 bases at J, with 13 bases between. The CDR3 bases are TGCGCCAGCAGCTTTGGAGGGGCGCAAGAGCAGTACTTC. It specifies CASSFGGAQEQYF.

The chain couples TRBV13 to TRBJ2-3, with D perhaps TRBD1 (6 bases). This CDR3 has 17 amino acids. The germline CDR1 and CDR2 sequences are PRHDT and FYEKMQ (reference sequence). Trimming left V 6 bases short and J 2 bases short, with 21 bases between. The CDR3 bases are TGTGCCAGCAGTCTAGGACGACAGGAACCCTTCACAGATACGCAGTATTTT. This codes for CASSLGRQEPFTDTQYF.

This clone was observed a handful of times. The chain couples TRBV29-1 to TRBJ1-3, with TRBD1 matching 7 bases. V lost 7 bases to trimming and J lost 1 base; unmatched junction nucleotides: 4. The germline V gene has CDR1 SQVTM and CDR2 ANQGSEA. This CDR3 region has 13 residues. The CDR3 region is CSAGQASGNTIYF. The CDR3 DNA sequence: TGCAGCGCTGGACAGGCTTCTGGAAACACCATATATTTT.